This T cell receptor beta chain emerged from a study of low-dose radiotherapy and immunotherapy resistance in tumors. Across the study: With fractions of 0.5 Gy given every 2 weeks, Cohort 1 accumulated a total of 6.5 Gy. Each patient took aspirin at a dose of 300 mg by mouth once daily over the course of four cycles, with dosing beginning on cycle 1 day 1.

First-strand cDNA used TRAV- and TRBV-specific primers, covering alpha and beta chains. Using a constant-region primer together with a V-primer adapter, TCRs were subjected to around 20 PCR cycles of amplification. TCRdb reanalysed the reads using MiXCR and keeps one entry per CDR3 protein. The sample contains 8,500 to 14,000 distinct CDR3 sequences, more than 55% of which appear only once. Enrollment required an advanced solid tumor negative for tumor-infiltrating lymphocytes. V was pared by 1 base and J by 4 bases, with 8 bases between. In germline, CDR1 is DFQATT, CDR2 SNEGSKA (reference sequence). This CDR3 contains 13 residues. This clonotype was counted a few times.

The rearrangement links TRBV20-1 to TRBJ2-1, with D uncertain. The sequence came from a human donor with advanced metastatic prostate, ovarian, gallbladder or colorectal cancer (not recorded which). This table probably holds off-target reads from a library built for another chain. CDR3 bases: TGCAGTGCTAGAGGGGAACGGTACAATGAGCAGTTCTTC. It encodes CSARGERYNEQFF.